Following are 16 T cell receptor beta chains from one sample sequenced in a study of patients and donors after allogeneic stem cell transplantation. Via MiXCR, TCRdb re-called the RT-PCR reads, giving one row per CDR3 protein. The sample has 800,000 to 1,000,000 distinct CDR3 sequences, roughly 17% seen once; the top ten hold about 6%. Sequences were obtained from blood, either unsorted or a sorted T cell fraction (not recorded which). The source is a human donor who was either an allogeneic HSCT recipient or a stem cell or donor lymphocyte infusion donor (not recorded which). It is not recorded whose cells these are; they may come from a transplant donor.

This clonotype turned up a few times. The chain links TRBV5-1 to TRBJ1-2, with D maybe TRBD1 (6 bases). This CDR3 has 14 amino acids. From germline, CDR1 is SGHRS and CDR2 YFSETQ. V was cut by 6 bases and J by 6 bases, with 18 bases left in between. DNA of the CDR3: TGCGCCAGCACCGACGCGGGGGGCGCGGATGGCTACACCTTC. Amino acid sequence: CASTDAGGADGYTF.

This clonotype was found a few times. The rearrangement uses TRBV3-1 and TRBJ2-3; D possibly corresponds to TRBD2 (6 bases). The CDR3 is 12 amino acids. Between the trimmed V and J ends, which lost 7 bases and 10 bases, there was a span of 15 bases. The germline V gene encodes CDR1 LGHDT and CDR2 YNNKEL (reference sequence). CDR3 nucleotide sequence: TGTGCCAGCAACCATAGAGGGACTTCGCAGTATTTT. It codes for CASNHRGTSQYF.

A few counts support this clonotype. This chain connects TRBV7-9 to TRBJ2-1, with 7 positions matching TRBD2. The CDR3 loop spans 16 amino acids. Germline V gene lookup returns CDR1 SEHNR and CDR2 FQNEAQ (reference sequence). The junction had 5 bases not matched to a gene; V was cut back by 1 base and J by 2 bases. The chain's CDR3 is CASSLVAGVTYNEQFF. In nucleotides, the CDR3 is TGTGCCAGCAGCTTAGTTGCGGGAGTTACCTACAATGAGCAGTTCTTC.

This clonotype was seen only a few times. The genes are TRBV10-3 and TRBJ2-1; 8 nucleotides match TRBD2. Germline V gene lookup returns CDR1 ENHRY and CDR2 SYGVKD. The CDR3 runs to 15 residues. The V gene end was trimmed by 3 bases and the J gene end by 5 bases; junction bases not matched to a gene: 6. The CDR3 is CAISDLLAADNEQFF. The CDR3 nucleotides read TGTGCCATCAGTGATCTACTAGCGGCAGACAATGAGCAGTTCTTC.

The chain joins TRBV11-2 to TRBJ2-2; the D call may be TRBD1 or TRBD2 (5 bases each). The ends were cut back, 0 bases at V and 6 bases at J, with 8 bases in the middle. Per the germline V gene, CDR1 is SGHAT and CDR2 is FQNNGV. This CDR3 has 14 residues. The CDR3 reads CASSLDGTAGELFF. CDR3 sequence (DNA): TGTGCCAGCAGCTTAGATGGGACCGCCGGGGAGCTGTTTTTT.

This rearrangement joins TRBV9 to TRBJ2-7; TRBD2 is a possible D gene (5 bases). Deletions cut 0 bases from V and 0 bases from J, with 10 bases between. Germline V gives CDR1 SGDLS, CDR2 YYNGEE. This CDR3 comprises 15 residues. CDR3 coding DNA: TGTGCCAGCAGCGTAGGAGCGGTTAGCTCCTACGAGCAGTACTTC. This encodes CASSVGAVSSYEQYF.

This clonotype was found a few times. The V call is TRBV6-1, the J call TRBJ2-1; D might be TRBD1 or TRBD2, each matching 5 bases. Germline values: CDR1 MNHNS, CDR2 SASEGT. V was cut by 8 bases and J by 3 bases, with 14 bases left in between. CDR3 length equals 14 residues. CDR3 nucleotides: TGTGCCAGCCGACCGGGACGGAACTACAATGAGCAGTTCTTC. This sequence encodes CASRPGRNYNEQFF.

V is TRBV6-2 or TRBV6-3 and J is TRBJ1-3; tentatively, D is TRBD1 (5 bases). V lost 6 bases and J 0 bases, leaving 12 bases between the germline ends. Germline assignment: CDR1 MNHEY and CDR2 SVGEGT. The CDR3 is 15 residues long. The chain's CDR3 is CASRLPDNSGNTIYF. Written as DNA, the CDR3 is TGTGCCAGCAGACTACCGGACAACTCTGGAAACACCATATATTTT.

The chain uses TRBV13 and TRBJ2-7; D ambiguous. The CDR3 is 12 residues long. Germline loops: CDR1 PRHDT, CDR2 FYEKMQ (reference sequence). Deletions cut 3 bases from V and 6 bases from J, with 9 bases between. The CDR3: CASSFMGFEQYF. For the CDR3, the DNA is TGTGCCAGCAGCTTTATGGGGTTCGAGCAGTACTTC.

The V call is TRBV20-1, the J call TRBJ2-1; D unresolved. The CDR3 loop spans 16 amino acids. Deletions cut 3 bases from V and 8 bases from J, with 23 bases between. The germline gives CDR1 DFQATT, CDR2 SNEGSKA (reference sequence). Written as DNA, the CDR3 is TGCAGTGCTAGGGTATACGGGTATAGAAGTGGGTATGAGCAGTTCTTC. Amino acids: CSARVYGYRSGYEQFF.

This clonotype has a handful of counts. The genes are TRBV4-2 and TRBJ2-3; 10 bases fit TRBD2. CDR1 and CDR2 (germline): LGHNA, YNFKEQ. V dropped 4 bases and J dropped 0; count of bases not matched to a gene: 10. The CDR3 has 18 amino acids. The CDR3 region is CASSPDGGLAQSTDTQYF. DNA of the CDR3: TGTGCCAGCAGCCCCGACGGGGGACTAGCGCAAAGCACAGATACGCAGTATTTT.

This clonotype was observed a handful of times. The chain has TRBV4-3 and TRBJ2-1; 10 nucleotides match TRBD2. The CDR3 extends over 17 amino acids. The J segment lost 5 bases and the V segment lost 1 base, leaving 8 bases of the junction unmatched. Germline CDR1 reads LGHNA; CDR2 reads YSLEER. In DNA form, the CDR3 reads TGCGCCAGCAGCCAAGGCGCTAGCGGGGGCCTTAACAATGAGCAGTTCTTC. It codes for CASSQGASGGLNNEQFF.

The genes are TRBV24-1 and TRBJ2-4, with D perhaps assigned TRBD1 or TRBD2 (6 bases each). The CDR3 runs to 15 residues. Trimming left V 1 base short and J 4 bases short, with 10 bases between. Germline V gene lookup returns CDR1 KGHDR and CDR2 SFDVKD. CDR3 sequence: CATSDLKGGKNIQYF. CDR3 bases: TGTGCCACCAGTGATTTAAAGGGGGGTAAAAACATTCAGTACTTC.

This chain uses TRBV20-1 with TRBJ2-3; D not certain. This CDR3 spans 13 amino acids. Germline V lookup: CDR1 DFQATT, CDR2 SNEGSKA (reference sequence). V shed 3 bases and J shed 2 bases, with 9 bases lying between them. This chain's CDR3 is CSASVGVTDTQYF. The CDR3 DNA sequence: TGCAGTGCTAGTGTTGGCGTCACAGATACGCAGTATTTT.

This clonotype was detected ten times or more. J is TRBJ2-3 and V is TRBV4-2; 12 bases fit TRBD2. The trim removed 5 bases at V and 3 bases at J, leaving 3 bases unmatched. There are 15 residues in the CDR3. CDR1 LGHNA and CDR2 YNFKEQ come from the germline V gene. CDR3 in DNA: TGTGCCAGCAGCTATGGGACTAGCGGGACAGATACGCAGTATTTT. It codes for CASSYGTSGTDTQYF.

The chain couples TRBV5-1 to TRBJ1-2; D is unclear. Between the trimmed V and J ends, which lost 5 bases and 4 bases, there was a span of 15 bases. Germline V gene data show CDR1 as SGHRS and CDR2 as YFSETQ. This CDR3 is built from 14 residues. The CDR3 loop reads CASRSPGRGYGYTF. In nucleotides, the CDR3 is TGCGCCAGCAGGTCCCCGGGTCGGGGCTATGGCTACACCTTC.